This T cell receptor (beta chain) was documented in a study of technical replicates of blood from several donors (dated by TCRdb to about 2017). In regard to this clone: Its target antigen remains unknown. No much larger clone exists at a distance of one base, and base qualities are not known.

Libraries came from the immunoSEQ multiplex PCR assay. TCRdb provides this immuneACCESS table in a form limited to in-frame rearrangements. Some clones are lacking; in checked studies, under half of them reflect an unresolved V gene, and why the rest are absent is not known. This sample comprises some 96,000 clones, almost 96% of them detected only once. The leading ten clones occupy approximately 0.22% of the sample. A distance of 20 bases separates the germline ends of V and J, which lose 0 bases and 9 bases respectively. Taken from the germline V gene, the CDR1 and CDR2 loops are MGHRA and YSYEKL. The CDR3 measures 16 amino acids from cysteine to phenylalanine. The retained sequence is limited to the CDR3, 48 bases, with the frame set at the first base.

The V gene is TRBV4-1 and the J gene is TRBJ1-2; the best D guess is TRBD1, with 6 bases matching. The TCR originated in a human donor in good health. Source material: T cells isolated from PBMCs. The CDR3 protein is CASSQDRIIQGLRYTF. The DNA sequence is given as TGCGCCAGCAGCCAAGATCGAATAATACAGGGTTTGCGCTACACCTTC.